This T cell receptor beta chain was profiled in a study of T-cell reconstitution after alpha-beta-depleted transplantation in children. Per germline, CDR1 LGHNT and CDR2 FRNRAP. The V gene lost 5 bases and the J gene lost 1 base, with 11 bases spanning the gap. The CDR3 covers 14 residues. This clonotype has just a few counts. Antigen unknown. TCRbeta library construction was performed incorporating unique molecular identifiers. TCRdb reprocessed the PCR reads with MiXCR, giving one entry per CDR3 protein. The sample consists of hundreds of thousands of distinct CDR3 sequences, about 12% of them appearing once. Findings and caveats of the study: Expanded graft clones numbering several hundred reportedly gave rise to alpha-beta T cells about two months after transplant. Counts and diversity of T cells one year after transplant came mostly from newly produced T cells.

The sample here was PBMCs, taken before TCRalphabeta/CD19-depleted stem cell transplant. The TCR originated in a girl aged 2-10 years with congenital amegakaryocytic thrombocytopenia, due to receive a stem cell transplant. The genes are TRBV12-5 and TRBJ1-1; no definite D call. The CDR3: CASGLRETNTEAFF. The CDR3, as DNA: TGTGCTAGTGGTCTTCGGGAGACGAACACTGAAGCTTTCTTT.